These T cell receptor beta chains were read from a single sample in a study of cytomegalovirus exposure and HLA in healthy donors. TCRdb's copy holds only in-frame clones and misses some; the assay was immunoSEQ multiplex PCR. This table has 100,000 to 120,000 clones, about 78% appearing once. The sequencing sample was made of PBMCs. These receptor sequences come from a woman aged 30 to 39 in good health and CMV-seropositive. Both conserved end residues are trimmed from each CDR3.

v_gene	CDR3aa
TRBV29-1	SVRAGAEAF
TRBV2	ATPQGAGETQY
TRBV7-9	ASNDGQGASGYT
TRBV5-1	ASSRSLNTGELF
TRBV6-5	ASSPSGDYNEQF
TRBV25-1	ASSELRLAKNIQY
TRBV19	ASRPDRDIYGYT
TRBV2	ASSEALYSLNQPQH
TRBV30	AWRARGGVPYNEQF
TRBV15	ATSRESGSGI
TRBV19	ASSTTTGGITEAF
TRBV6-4	ASSEEGVVARLGTDTQY
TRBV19	ASSLPIPNQPQH
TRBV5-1	ASSPRTGSVTEAF
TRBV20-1	SARDSYGYT
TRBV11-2	ASLEGTSMADTQY
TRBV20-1	SAIADREQY
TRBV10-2	ASSEGPWTSGRTEQF
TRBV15	ATSRGGTSGYEQY
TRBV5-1	ASSLGAGQF
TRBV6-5	ASSYFQGARGEQY
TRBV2	ASSVQGSSNQPQH
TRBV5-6	ASSREDRGLRI
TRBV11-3	ASSLGLGSGYQETQY
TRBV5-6	ASSWQEYVANTEAF
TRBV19	ASSIERGAGIFTDTQY
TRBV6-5	ASSSNDRRDGYT
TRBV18	ASSPLEVGNSPLH
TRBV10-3	AISEFVAGGKDTQY
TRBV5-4	ASSLPQTGGADTQY
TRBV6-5	ASSPGQYYGYT
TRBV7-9	ASSLGQGSNEQF
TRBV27	ASRLMAGGIGNEQF
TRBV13	ASSEGQGSEQY
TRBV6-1	ASSESFGETEAF
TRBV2	ASMAETGGADTQY
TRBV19	ASRGSLTYNEQF
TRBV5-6	ASSLFLRQGPYGYT
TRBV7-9	ASSVIAGGQFGTDTQY
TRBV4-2	ASSQSGVNTEAF
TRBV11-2	ASSTPRDRESGYT
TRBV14	ASSPAGYEQY
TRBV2	ACTPPGERSNYGYT
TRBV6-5	ASRPQGGGGYT
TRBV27	ASSYRENQPQH
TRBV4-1	ASSLVGGGSYNEQF
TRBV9	ASSPGASGTYEQY
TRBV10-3	AISEGAGLST
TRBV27	ASSSGTGAYNEQF
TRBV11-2	ASSLVAGRKEAF
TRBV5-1	ASSFAGATEAF
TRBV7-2	ASSPPNEKLF
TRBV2	ASGGGTADTQY
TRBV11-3	ASSPGTSGRTLYEQY
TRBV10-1	ASSQVGTSVIDTQY
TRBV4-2	ASTKGAYSNQPQH
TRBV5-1	ASSLGQLTDTQY
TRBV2	ASRDIISTEAF
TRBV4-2	ASSQDTFGTGDDEQF